This TCR beta chain was obtained from a study of control samples from healthy donors and cancer patients. Profiling relied on immunoSEQ multiplex PCR, and the TCRdb table lists in-frame clones only, not all of them. The sample yields 120,000 or so clones, 80% to 95% seen once. Sequencing used PBMCs. The clonotype comes from an elderly man with head and neck cancer.

The CDR3 DNA sequence: TGTGCCTGGAGAGATAGCCTACTCGCCGGGGAGCTGTTTTTT. This sequence encodes CAWRDSLLAGELFF. The chain is built from TRBV30 and TRBJ2-2; D unresolved. Between the trimmed V and J ends, which lost 3 bases and 6 bases, there was a span of 14 bases. The CDR3 is 14 residues long. Per the germline V gene, CDR1 is GTSNPN and CDR2 is SVGIG (reference sequence).